This TCR beta chain comes out of a study of technical replicates of blood from a few donors. Profiled with immunoSEQ multiplex PCR; TCRdb holds only in-frame clones, not every one. The sample carries roughly 66,000 clones, around 85% recorded once. The germline V gene has CDR1 SEHNR and CDR2 FQNEAQ (reference sequence). The CDR3 contains 19 residues. Trimming cost V 5 bases and J 0 bases; bases outside gene matches: 17. The sequenced sample was PBMCs. The chain combines TRBV7-9 with TRBJ2-7; 9 nucleotides align to TRBD2. The receptor was isolated from a human donor in good health. Some clones in this sample may be carry-over from other donors' samples. Here the CDR3 reads CASSPTLRLAALHSYEQYF. In DNA, the CDR3 is TGTGCCAGCAGCCCCACCCTACGACTAGCGGCCCTGCACTCCTACGAGCAGTACTTC.